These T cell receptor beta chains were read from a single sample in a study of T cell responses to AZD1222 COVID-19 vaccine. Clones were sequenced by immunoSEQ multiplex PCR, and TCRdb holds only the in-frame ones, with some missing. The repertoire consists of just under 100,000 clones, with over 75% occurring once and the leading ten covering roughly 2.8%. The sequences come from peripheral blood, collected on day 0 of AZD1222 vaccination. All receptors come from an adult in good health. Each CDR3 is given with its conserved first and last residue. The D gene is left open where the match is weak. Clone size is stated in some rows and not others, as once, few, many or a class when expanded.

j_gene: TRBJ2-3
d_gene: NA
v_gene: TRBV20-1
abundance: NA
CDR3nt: TGCAGTTGGAAGGGCGATACGCAGTATTTT
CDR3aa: CSWKGDTQYF

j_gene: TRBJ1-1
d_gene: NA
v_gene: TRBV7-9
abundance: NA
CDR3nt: TGTGCCAGCAGCGGAACAGGCCCTGGCACTGAAGCTTTCTTT
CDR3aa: CASSGTGPGTEAFF

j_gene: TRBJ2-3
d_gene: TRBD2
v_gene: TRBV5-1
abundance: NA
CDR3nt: TGCGCCAGCAGCCCGATAGCGGGGGGGCAGATAGATACGCAGTATTTT
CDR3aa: CASSPIAGGQIDTQYF

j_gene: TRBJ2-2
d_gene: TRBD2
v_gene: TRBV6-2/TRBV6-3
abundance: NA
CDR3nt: TGTGCCAGCAGCCGCGGAGGAGCGGGGGGGCGTACCGGGGAGCTGTTTTTT
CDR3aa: CASSRGGAGGRTGELFF

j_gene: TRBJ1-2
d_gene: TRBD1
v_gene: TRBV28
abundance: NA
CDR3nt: TGTGCCAGCAGTCCCGGGACAGGGTTAGTTGATGGCTACACCTTC
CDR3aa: CASSPGTGLVDGYTF

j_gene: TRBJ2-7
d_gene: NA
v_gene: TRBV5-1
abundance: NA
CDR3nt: TGCGCCAGCAGCTTCTCCGGGACTCGACGCGAGCAGTACTTC
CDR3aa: CASSFSGTRREQYF

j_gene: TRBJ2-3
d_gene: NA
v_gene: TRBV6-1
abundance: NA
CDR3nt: TGTGCCAGCAGTGAAAGGGGTTGGGGGTCGTCTAGCACAGATACGCAGTATTTT
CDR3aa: CASSERGWGSSSTDTQYF

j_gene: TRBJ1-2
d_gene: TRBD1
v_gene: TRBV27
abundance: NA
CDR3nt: TGTGCCAGCAGTTCCGGACAGGGTGGCTACACCTTC
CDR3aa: CASSSGQGGYTF

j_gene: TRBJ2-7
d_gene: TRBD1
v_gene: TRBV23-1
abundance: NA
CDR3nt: TGCGCCAGCAGTCGTCACCGGGACAGGGGGCAAAGAGGTAGCTACGAGCAGTACTTC
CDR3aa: CASSRHRDRGQRGSYEQYF

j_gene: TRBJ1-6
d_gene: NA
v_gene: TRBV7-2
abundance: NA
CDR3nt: TGTGCCAGCAGCTTAGTTTGGGAAGCATATTCACCCCTCCACTTT
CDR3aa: CASSLVWEAYSPLHF

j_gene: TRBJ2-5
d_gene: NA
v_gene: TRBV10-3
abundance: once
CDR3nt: TGTGCCATCAGTGGGACGGCACAAGAGACCCAGTACTTC
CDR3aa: CAISGTAQETQYF

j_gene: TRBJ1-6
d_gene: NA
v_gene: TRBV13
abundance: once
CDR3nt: TGTGCCAGCAGCTTAGAACGGAACTCACCCCTCCACTTT
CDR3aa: CASSLERNSPLHF

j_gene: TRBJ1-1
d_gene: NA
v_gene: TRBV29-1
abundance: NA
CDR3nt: TGCAGCGGTACCGGGACATTGAACACTGAAGCTTTCTTT
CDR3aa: CSGTGTLNTEAFF

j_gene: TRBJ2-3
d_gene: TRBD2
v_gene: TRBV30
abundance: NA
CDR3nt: TGTGCCTGGAGTGAAGGACTAGCGGGGCTCACAGATACGCAGTATTTT
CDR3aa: CAWSEGLAGLTDTQYF

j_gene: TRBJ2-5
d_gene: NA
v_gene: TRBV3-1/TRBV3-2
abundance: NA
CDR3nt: TGTGCCAGCAGCCAAGTTATGGGGGAGCAAGAGACCCAGTACTTC
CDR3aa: CASSQVMGEQETQYF

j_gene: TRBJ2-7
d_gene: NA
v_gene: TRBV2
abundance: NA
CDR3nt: TGTGCCAGCAGTGTAATGGGGCTATCGTCAGCCTACGAGCAGTACTTC
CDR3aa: CASSVMGLSSAYEQYF

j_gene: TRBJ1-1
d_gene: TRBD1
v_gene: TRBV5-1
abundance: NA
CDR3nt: TGCGCCAGCAGCGGGGATCCCGGGACAGGGATGAACACTGAAGCTTTCTTT
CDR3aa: CASSGDPGTGMNTEAFF

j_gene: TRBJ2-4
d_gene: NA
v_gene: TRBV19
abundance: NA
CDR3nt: TGTGCCAGTAGTACAATATGGGGGAAAGCTATAAACATTCAGTACTTC
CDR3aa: CASSTIWGKAINIQYF

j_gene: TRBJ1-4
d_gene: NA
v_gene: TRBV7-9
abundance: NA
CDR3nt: TGTGCCAGCAGCTTAGATTTGCAGAATGAAAAACTGTTTTTT
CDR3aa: CASSLDLQNEKLFF

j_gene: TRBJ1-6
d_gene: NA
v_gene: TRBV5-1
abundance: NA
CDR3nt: TGCGCCAGCAGCTTGTCCGGGTTTTCATCACCCCTCCACTTT
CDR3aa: CASSLSGFSSPLHF

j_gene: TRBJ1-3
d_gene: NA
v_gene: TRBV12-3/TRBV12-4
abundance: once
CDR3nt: TGTGCCAGCAGTCTGACTGGAAACACCATATATTTT
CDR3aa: CASSLTGNTIYF

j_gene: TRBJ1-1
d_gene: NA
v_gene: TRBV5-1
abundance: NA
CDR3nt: TGCGCCAGCAGCCTGGTTATTATGAACACTGAAGCTTTCTTT
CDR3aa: CASSLVIMNTEAFF

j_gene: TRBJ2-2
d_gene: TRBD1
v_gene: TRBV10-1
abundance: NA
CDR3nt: TGCGCCACGGACAGGGGGCTACGTGGCACCGGGGAGCTGTTTTTT
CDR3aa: CATDRGLRGTGELFF

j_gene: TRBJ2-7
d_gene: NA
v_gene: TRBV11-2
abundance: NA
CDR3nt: TGTGCCAGCAGCTTTCCTCGCAGGGTTTACTCCTACGAGCAGTACTTC
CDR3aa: CASSFPRRVYSYEQYF

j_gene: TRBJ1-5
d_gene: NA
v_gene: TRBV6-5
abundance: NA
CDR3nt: TGTGCCAGCGCGTCCCCTGTGGGGTGGCAGCCCCAGCATTTT
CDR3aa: CASASPVGWQPQHF

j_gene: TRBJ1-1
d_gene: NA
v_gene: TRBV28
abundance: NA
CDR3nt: TGTGCCAGCAGCAGCGCCGGGTTGAACACTGAAGCTTTCTTT
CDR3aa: CASSSAGLNTEAFF

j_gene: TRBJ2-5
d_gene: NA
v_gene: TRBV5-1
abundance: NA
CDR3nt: TGCGCCAGCAGCTCGACGGGACGGAACCAAGAGACCCAGTACTTC
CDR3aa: CASSSTGRNQETQYF

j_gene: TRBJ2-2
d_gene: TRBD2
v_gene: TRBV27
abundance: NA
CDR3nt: TGTGCCAGCATACCCACTAGCGGGGCAACCGGGGAGCTGTTTTTT
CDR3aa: CASIPTSGATGELFF

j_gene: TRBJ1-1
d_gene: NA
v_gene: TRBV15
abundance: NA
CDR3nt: TGTGCCACCAGCAGGCGGGGTGAAGCTTTCTTT
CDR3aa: CATSRRGEAFF

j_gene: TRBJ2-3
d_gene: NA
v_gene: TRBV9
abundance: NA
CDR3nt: TGTGCCAGCAGCGTACTGGACTCACCCACAGATACGCAGTATTTT
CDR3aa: CASSVLDSPTDTQYF

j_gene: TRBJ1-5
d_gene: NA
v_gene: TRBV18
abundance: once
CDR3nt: TGTGCCAGCTCACCAGGGCAGTATAGCAATCAGCCCCAGCATTTT
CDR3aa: CASSPGQYSNQPQHF

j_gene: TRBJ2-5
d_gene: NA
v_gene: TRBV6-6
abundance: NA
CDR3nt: TGTGCCAGCAGAACCGGGATCCAGGGGGAGACCCAGTACTTC
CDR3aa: CASRTGIQGETQYF

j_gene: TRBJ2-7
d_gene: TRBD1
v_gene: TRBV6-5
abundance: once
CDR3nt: TGTGCCAGCAGTTACGACAGGGTCTACGAGCAGTACTTC
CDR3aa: CASSYDRVYEQYF

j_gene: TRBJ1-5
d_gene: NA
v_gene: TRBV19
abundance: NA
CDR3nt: TGTGCCAGTAGTCTCCAAACCCGCAATCAGCCCCAGCATTTT
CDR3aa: CASSLQTRNQPQHF

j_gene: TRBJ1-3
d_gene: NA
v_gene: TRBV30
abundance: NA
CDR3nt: TGTGCCGTAAAAGACCTCCTCTCTGGAAACACCATATATTTT
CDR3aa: CAVKDLLSGNTIYF

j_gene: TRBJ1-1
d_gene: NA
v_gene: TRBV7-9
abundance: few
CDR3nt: TGTGCCAGCAGCTTAGGAGGAGGGGAAGGGGGCACTGAAGCTTTCTTT
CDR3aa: CASSLGGGEGGTEAFF

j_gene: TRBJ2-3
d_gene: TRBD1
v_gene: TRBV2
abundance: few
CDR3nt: TGTGCCAGCTGCTGGACAGGGGCCACAGATACGCAGTATTTT
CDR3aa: CASCWTGATDTQYF

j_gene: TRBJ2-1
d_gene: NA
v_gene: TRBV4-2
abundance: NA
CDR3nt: TGTGCCAGCAGCCAAGCGGGAGCCCGCTACAATGAGCAGTTCTTC
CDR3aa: CASSQAGARYNEQFF

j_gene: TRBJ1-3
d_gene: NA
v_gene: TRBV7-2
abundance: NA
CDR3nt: TGTGCCAGCAGTTGGGCCGGGGACGGCAACACCATATATTTT
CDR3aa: CASSWAGDGNTIYF

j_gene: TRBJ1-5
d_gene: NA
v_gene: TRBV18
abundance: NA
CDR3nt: TGTGCCAGCTCACCAGTCAGGGAGCGCCAGCCCCAGCATTTT
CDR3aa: CASSPVRERQPQHF

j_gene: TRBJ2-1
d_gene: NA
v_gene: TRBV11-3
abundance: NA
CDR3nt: TGTGCCAGCAGCTTAGGGGGTAGTGTGAGCTCCTACAATGAGCAGTTCTTC
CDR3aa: CASSLGGSVSSYNEQFF

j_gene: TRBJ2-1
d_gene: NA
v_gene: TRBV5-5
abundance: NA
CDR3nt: TGTGCCAGCAGAGGGACAAATTACAATGAGCAGTTCTTC
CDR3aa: CASRGTNYNEQFF

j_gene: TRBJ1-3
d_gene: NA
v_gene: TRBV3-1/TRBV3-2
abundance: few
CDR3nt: TGTGCCAGCAGCCACCGAGGATCTGGAAACACCATATATTTT
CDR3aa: CASSHRGSGNTIYF

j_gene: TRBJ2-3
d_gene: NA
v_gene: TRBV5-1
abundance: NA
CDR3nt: TGCGCCAGCAGCCCAACCCGGGCCTACACAGATACGCAGTATTTT
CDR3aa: CASSPTRAYTDTQYF

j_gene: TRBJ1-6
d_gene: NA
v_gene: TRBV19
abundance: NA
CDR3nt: TGTGCCAGTAGTATTAGAGGAATCGCTTCACCCCTCCACTTT
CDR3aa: CASSIRGIASPLHF

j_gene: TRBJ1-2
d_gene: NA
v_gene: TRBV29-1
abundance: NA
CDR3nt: TGCAGCGTTGATTTTGCAGTGGGAATGGGTGGCTACACCTTC
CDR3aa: CSVDFAVGMGGYTF

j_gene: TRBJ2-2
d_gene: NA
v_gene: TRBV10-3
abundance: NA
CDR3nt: TGTGCCATCGGAGACACTAACACCGGGGAGCTGTTTTTT
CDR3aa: CAIGDTNTGELFF

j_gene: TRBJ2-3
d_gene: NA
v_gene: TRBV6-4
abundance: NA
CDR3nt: TGTGCCAGCAGTGACTCACCGGGCGGCAGCACAGATACGCAGTATTTT
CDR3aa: CASSDSPGGSTDTQYF

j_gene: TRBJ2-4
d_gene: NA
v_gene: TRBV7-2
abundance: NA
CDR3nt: TGTGCCAGCAGCTTAGCGTTACAGGGCCTAGCCAAAAACATTCAGTACTTC
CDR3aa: CASSLALQGLAKNIQYF

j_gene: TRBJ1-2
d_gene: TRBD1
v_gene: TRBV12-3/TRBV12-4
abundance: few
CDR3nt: TGTGCCAGCAGTTTGACAGGGTATGGCTACACCTTC
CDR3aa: CASSLTGYGYTF

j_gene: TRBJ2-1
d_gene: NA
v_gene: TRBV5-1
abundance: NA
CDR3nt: TGCGCCAGCAGCGTGGACCGGGCCTACAATGAGCAGTTCTTC
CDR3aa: CASSVDRAYNEQFF

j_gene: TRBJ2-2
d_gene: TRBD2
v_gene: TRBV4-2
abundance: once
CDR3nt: TGTGCCAGCAGCTCCCCCTCCGGCGGCGGGGGGCGGGCCGGGGAGCTGTTTTTT
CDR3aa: CASSSPSGGGGRAGELFF

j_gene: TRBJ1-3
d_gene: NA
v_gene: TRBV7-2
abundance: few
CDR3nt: TGTGCCAGCAGCTTCCTGCGGGGGGCGGGAAACACCATATATTTT
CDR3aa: CASSFLRGAGNTIYF

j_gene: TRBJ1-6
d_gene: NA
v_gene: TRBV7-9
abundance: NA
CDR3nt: TGTGCCAGCAGTCAAGGTTATAATTCACCCCTCCACTTT
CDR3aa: CASSQGYNSPLHF

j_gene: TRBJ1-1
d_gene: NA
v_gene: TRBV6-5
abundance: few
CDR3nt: TGTGCCAGCAGTTACCAAGGGACCACTGAAGCTTTCTTT
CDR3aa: CASSYQGTTEAFF

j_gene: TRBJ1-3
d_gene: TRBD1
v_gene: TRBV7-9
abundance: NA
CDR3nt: TGTGCCAGCAGCTTCAGTACAGGGGACAACACCATATATTTT
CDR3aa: CASSFSTGDNTIYF

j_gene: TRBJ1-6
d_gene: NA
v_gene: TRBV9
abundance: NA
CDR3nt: TGTGCCAGCAGCGTAGCAGGGCGCGGGGATTCACCCCTCCACTTT
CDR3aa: CASSVAGRGDSPLHF